Detailed here is one TCR beta chain. Its antigen is currently unknown. This CDR3 spans 15 amino acids. Trimming at V came to 3 bases and at J to 0 bases, leaving 3 bases not matched to a gene. Germline V gives CDR1 SGHTA, CDR2 FQGNSA. This sample is drawn from a study of cytomegalovirus exposure and HLA in healthy donors. Study-level background: Some 180 million T cells yielded 117 million unique TCR beta sequences in earlier analysis. Overall study results and limits: Later analysis suggested links between common viral pathogens and several top significant clusters.

PCR primers comprised 60 Vbeta and 13 Jbeta primers. Per the original methods: Approximately 79 million unique TCR beta chains, roughly 11 million of them shared, were counted by a later analysis. Only in-frame clones appear in the TCRdb table, and some are missing; sequencing was by immunoSEQ multiplex PCR. That table furnishes V, J and clone size, whereas the DNA furnished D and trimming. The table lists around 140,000 clones. In nominal health when sampled, donors likely had unrecorded immune exposures nonetheless. Sequencing was carried out using PBMCs. The chain employs TRBV7-2 and TRBJ1-1; 8 bases match TRBD1. The sequence came from a woman between 18 and 29 years old in good health and CMV-seronegative. The CDR3 sequence: CASSFGTGLNTEAFF. The DNA for the CDR3 is TGTGCCAGCAGCTTCGGGACAGGCCTGAACACTGAAGCTTTCTTT.